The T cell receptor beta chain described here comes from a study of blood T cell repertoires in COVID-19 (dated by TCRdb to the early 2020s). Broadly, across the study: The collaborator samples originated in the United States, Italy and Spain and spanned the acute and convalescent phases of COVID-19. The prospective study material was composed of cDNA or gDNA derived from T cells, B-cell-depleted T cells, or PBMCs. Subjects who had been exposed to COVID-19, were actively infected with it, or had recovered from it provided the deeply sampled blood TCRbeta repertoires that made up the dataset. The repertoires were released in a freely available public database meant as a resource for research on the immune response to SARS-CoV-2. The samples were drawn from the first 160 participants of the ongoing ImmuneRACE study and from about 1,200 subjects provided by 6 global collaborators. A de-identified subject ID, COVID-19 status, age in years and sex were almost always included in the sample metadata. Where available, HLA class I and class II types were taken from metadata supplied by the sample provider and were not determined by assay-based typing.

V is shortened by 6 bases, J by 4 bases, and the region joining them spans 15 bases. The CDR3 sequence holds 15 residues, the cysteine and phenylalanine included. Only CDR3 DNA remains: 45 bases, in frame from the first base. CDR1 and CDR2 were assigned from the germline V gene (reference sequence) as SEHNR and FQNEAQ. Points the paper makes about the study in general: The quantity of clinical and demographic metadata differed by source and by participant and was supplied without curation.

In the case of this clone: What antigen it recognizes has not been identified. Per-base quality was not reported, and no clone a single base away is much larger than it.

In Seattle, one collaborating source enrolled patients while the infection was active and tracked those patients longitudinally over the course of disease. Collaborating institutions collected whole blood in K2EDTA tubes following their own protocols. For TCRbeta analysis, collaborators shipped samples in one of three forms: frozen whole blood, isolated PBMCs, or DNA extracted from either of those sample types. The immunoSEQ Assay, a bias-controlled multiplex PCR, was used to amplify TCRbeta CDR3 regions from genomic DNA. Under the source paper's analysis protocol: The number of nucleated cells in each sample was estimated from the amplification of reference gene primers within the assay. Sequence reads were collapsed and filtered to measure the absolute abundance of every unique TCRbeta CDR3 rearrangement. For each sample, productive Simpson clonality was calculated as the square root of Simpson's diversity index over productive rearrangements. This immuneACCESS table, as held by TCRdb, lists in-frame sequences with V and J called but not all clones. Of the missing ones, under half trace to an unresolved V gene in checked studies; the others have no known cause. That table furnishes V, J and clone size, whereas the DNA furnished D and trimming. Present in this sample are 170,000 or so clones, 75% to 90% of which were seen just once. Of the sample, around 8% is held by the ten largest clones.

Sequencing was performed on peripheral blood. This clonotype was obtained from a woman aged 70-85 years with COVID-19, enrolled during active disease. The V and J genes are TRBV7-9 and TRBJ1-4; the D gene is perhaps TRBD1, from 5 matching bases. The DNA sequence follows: TGTGCCAGCAGTCTTGGGGCGGTATTTAATGAAAAACTGTTTTTT. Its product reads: CASSLGAVFNEKLFF.